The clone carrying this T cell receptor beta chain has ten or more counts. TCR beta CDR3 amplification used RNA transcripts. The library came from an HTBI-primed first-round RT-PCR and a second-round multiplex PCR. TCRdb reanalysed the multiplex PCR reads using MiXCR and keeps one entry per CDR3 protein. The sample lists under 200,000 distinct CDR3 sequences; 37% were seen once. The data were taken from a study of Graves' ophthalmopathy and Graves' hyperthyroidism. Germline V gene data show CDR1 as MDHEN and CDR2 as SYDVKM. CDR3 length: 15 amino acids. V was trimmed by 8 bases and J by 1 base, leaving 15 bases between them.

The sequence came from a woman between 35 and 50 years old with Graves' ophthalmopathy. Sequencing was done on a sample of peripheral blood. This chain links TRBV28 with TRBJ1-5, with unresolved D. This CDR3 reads CASLRGGNSNQPQHF. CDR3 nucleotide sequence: TGTGCCAGCCTCCGCGGCGGGAACAGCAATCAGCCCCAGCATTTT. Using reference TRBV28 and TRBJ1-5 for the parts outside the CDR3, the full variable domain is DVKVTQSSRYLVKRTGEKVFLECVQDMDHENMFWYRQDPGLGLRLIYFSYDVKMKEKGDIPEGYSVSREKKERFSLILESASTNQTSMYLCASLRGGNSNQPQHFGDGTRLSIL.